Each of the 28 T cell receptor beta chains below was sequenced from the same sample in a study of CD8+ T cells in alopecia areata. Noted treatment: oral pan-JAK inhibitor, 5-10 mg twice daily. Extraction and reverse transcription of RNA yielded cDNA as the sequencing template. Clones were sequenced by immunoSEQ multiplex PCR, and TCRdb holds only the in-frame ones, with some missing. The sample yields some 180,000 clones, 40% to 55% seen once. The input for sequencing was CD8+ T cells sorted from blood, taken at week 52, from a patient treated with tofacitinib. The receptors were gathered from a human donor with alopecia areata.

This clone was recorded once. The chain has TRBV6-5 and TRBJ1-5; tentatively, D is TRBD1 (6 bases). The V gene's germline CDR1 is MNHEY and CDR2 SVGAGI. Trimming removed 2 bases from V and 6 bases from J, with 14 bases in between. The CDR3 contains 15 residues. CDR3 loop: CASSYGGAKGQPQHF. The CDR3 DNA follows: TGTGCCAGCAGTTACGGGGGGGCGAAAGGTCAGCCCCAGCATTTT.

Relative to its sample, this clone is medium-sized. The genes are TRBV6-1 and TRBJ1-2, with D possibly being TRBD1 (5 bases). The CDR3 extends over 16 amino acids. V dropped 4 bases and J dropped 8 bases, with 23 bases sitting between them. Germline assignment: CDR1 MNHNS and CDR2 SASEGT. The CDR3: CASSVRPTGTAGGYTF. In DNA form, the CDR3 reads TGTGCCAGCAGTGTTCGTCCTACCGGGACCGCCGGCGGCTACACCTTC.

The V gene is TRBV5-4, the J gene TRBJ1-6, with 10 bases lining up with TRBD1. Germline V gene lookup returns CDR1 SGHNT and CDR2 YYREEE (reference sequence). V trimming: 3 bases; J trimming: 7 bases; junction bases outside the gene matches: 1. There are 14 residues in the CDR3. The chain's CDR3 is CASSWGQGNSPLHF. CDR3 sequence (DNA): TGTGCCAGCAGCTGGGGACAGGGGAATTCACCCCTCCACTTT.

This clone was seen many times. The V call is TRBV6-1, the J call TRBJ2-7, with TRBD1 identical over 7 bases. The V and J ends lost 7 bases and 3 bases, in that order; junction bases with no gene match: 9. Per germline, CDR1 MNHNS and CDR2 SASEGT. The CDR3 totals 14 residues. In DNA form, the CDR3 reads TGTGCCAGCACTCCTCGACAGGGACGCTACGAGCAGTACTTC. This codes for CASTPRQGRYEQYF.

With regard to this clone: Different DNA sequences within this sample yield the same CDR3. The V call is TRBV5-1, the J call TRBJ2-7; D possibly corresponds to TRBD1 (5 bases). V was cut by 4 bases and J by 1 base, with 9 bases left in between. CDR3 length: 13 amino acids. The germline V gene encodes CDR1 SGHRS and CDR2 YFSETQ. Here the CDR3 reads CASSLTESYEQYF. CDR3 nucleotide sequence: TGCGCCAGCAGCCTGACAGAGTCCTACGAGCAGTACTTC.

The chain combines TRBV7-8 with TRBJ1-2; 8 nucleotides match TRBD1. The CDR3 length is 14 residues. Trimming removed 4 bases from V and 4 bases from J; junction bases left unmatched: 5. Germline V gene lookup returns CDR1 SGHVS and CDR2 FQNEAQ. Here the CDR3 reads CASSYTGGAYGYTF. CDR3 nucleotide sequence: TGTGCCAGCAGCTATACAGGGGGGGCCTATGGCTACACCTTC.

Details on this clone: Other nucleotide sequences from this sample produce the same CDR3. This chain connects TRBV7-3 to TRBJ2-3; D is possibly TRBD1 (6 bases). With 5 bases removed from V and 2 bases from J, the gap between germline ends came to 11 bases. Germline V lookup: CDR1 SGHTA, CDR2 FQGTGA. This CDR3 is built from 14 residues. The CDR3 protein is CASSPTGNTDTQYF. CDR3 DNA sequence: TGTGCCAGCAGCCCCACAGGGAACACAGATACGCAGTATTTT.

The genes are TRBV25-1 and TRBJ2-3; a possible D gene is TRBD1 (5 bases). Per the germline V gene, CDR1 is MGHDK and CDR2 is SYGVNS. The V end was cut by 2 bases, the J end by 2 bases, with 8 bases between. The CDR3 totals 14 residues. CDR3: CASSENGATDTQYF. The CDR3 nucleotides are TGTGCCAGCAGTGAAAATGGGGCCACAGATACGCAGTATTTT.

The chain recombines TRBV7-6 with TRBJ1-2, with D possibly matching TRBD1 (6 bases). Between the trimmed V and J ends, which lost 1 base and 4 bases, there was a span of 13 bases. This CDR3 has 15 amino acids. The germline gives CDR1 SGHVS, CDR2 FNYEAQ. The CDR3 loop reads CASSLVGGRGYGYTF. The CDR3 region has the DNA TGTGCCAGCAGCTTAGTGGGGGGCCGGGGCTATGGCTACACCTTC.

The gene calls are TRBV4-2 and TRBJ2-7; D is unclear. Germline V gene data show CDR1 as LGHNA and CDR2 as YNFKEQ. This CDR3 has 11 amino acids. The V and J ends lost 1 base and 9 bases respectively, with 7 bases between them. CDR3 protein: CASSQGIMQYF. CDR3 in DNA: TGTGCCAGCAGCCAAGGGATCATGCAGTACTTC.

The chain uses TRBV4-1 and TRBJ2-7, with 9 bases that match TRBD1. V lost 5 bases to trimming and J lost 2 bases; unmatched junction nucleotides: 7. Germline V gene sequence: CDR1 MGHRA, CDR2 YSYEKL. The CDR3 runs 15 residues. The CDR3 DNA is TGCGCCAGCAGCGCGGGACAGGGCCCCACCTACGAGCAGTACTTC. Protein: CASSAGQGPTYEQYF.

This clone has just a few counts. The rearrangement joins TRBV27 to TRBJ2-3; the match to TRBD2 covers 8 bases. Germline loops: CDR1 MNHEY, CDR2 SMNVEV (reference sequence). The CDR3 spans 16 residues. V was clipped by 7 bases and J by 1 base; unmatched bases: 10. CDR3 sequence reads: CASTFTGGVGTDTQYF. CDR3 coding DNA: TGTGCCAGCACCTTCACGGGGGGGGTGGGCACAGATACGCAGTATTTT.

This sequence joins TRBV29-1 and TRBJ2-2, with 8 bases that match TRBD2. This CDR3 has 13 residues. Unmatched junction bases numbered 3, after V lost 7 bases and J lost 2 bases. Germline CDR1 is SQVTM and CDR2 is ANQGSEA. CDR3 bases: TGCAGCGCTCGGGGGGGAAACACCGGGGAGCTGTTTTTT. Its translation: CSARGGNTGELFF.

The table lists this clone with a few counts. Other DNA variants within this sample encode the same CDR3. V usage is TRBV5-6 and J usage is TRBJ1-2; no reliable D call. The CDR3 runs 12 residues. The V end lost 0 bases, the J end lost 6 bases, and 6 bases lay between the germline ends. CDR1 and CDR2 from the germline V gene are SGHDT and YYEEEE. Written as DNA, the CDR3 is TGTGCCAGCAGCTTGGGGAGGGATGGCTACACCTTC. This gives the protein CASSLGRDGYTF.

The chain combines TRBV5-6 with TRBJ2-1; no firm D call. This CDR3 has 12 amino acids. The germline CDR1 and CDR2 sequences are SGHDT and YYEEEE. V lost 2 bases to trimming and J lost 7 bases, with 7 bases between them. The CDR3 loop is CASSFIGNEQFF. CDR3 DNA: TGTGCCAGCAGCTTCATTGGTAATGAGCAGTTCTTC.

This clone was found a few times. The chain has TRBV30 and TRBJ2-6, with 7 positions matching TRBD2. This CDR3 is 15 amino acids long. V lost 6 bases and J lost 2; bases outside the gene matches: 7. Germline loops: CDR1 GTSNPN, CDR2 SVGIG (reference sequence). The CDR3, as DNA: TGTGCCTGTAATAGGGGAGGGGCTGGGGCCAACGTCCTGACTTTC. This encodes CACNRGGAGANVLTF. Drawing the rest from reference TRBV30 and TRBJ2-6, the complete variable domain is SQTIHQWPATLVQPVGSPLSLECTVEGTSNPNLYWYRQAAGRGLQLLFYSVGIGQISSEVPQNLSASRPQDRQFILSSKKLLLSDSGFYLCACNRGGAGANVLTFGAGSRLTVL.

This chain links TRBV9 with TRBJ1-6; 7 bases agree with TRBD1. This CDR3 is built from 16 residues. V shed 3 bases, J shed 7 bases, and the junction held 10 bases outside the gene matches. Germline lookup yields CDR1 SGDLS and CDR2 YYNGEE. CDR3: CASSGLKGTVNSPLHF. CDR3 coding DNA: TGTGCCAGCAGCGGTCTGAAGGGGACAGTAAATTCACCCCTCCACTTT.

The chain uses TRBV9 and TRBJ2-5; tentatively, D is TRBD1 (5 bases). Germline CDR1 SGDLS, CDR2 YYNGEE. CDR3 length: 16 residues. V lost 0 bases and J lost 5, with 17 bases in between. The CDR3 region is CASSVDGIWAGETQYF. As DNA, the CDR3 is TGTGCCAGCAGCGTAGATGGGATTTGGGCAGGGGAGACCCAGTACTTC.

The rearrangement joins TRBV13 to TRBJ2-7; D gene ambiguous. CDR3 length: 12 residues. From germline, CDR1 is PRHDT and CDR2 FYEKMQ (reference sequence). V was trimmed by 2 bases and J by 5 bases, leaving 7 bases between them. The CDR3 DNA reads as TGTGCCAGCAGCTTAATCAGCGACGAGCAGTACTTC. Protein: CASSLISDEQYF.

The chain couples TRBV19 to TRBJ1-5; D uncertain. The CDR3 sequence is 16 residues long. V was cut by 3 bases and J by 0 bases, with 12 bases left in between. Germline V gives CDR1 LNHDA, CDR2 SQIVND (reference sequence). CDR3 coding DNA: TGTGCCAGTAGTATGGCCTCATTATATAGCAATCAGCCCCAGCATTTT. Amino acid sequence: CASSMASLYSNQPQHF.

A few counts support this clone. The chain combines TRBV5-1 with TRBJ1-2; unclear D gene. With 0 bases removed from V and 4 bases from J, the gap between germline ends came to 7 bases. Germline CDR1 is SGHRS and CDR2 is YFSETQ. This CDR3 spans 13 amino acids. CDR3 amino acids: CASSLEDPYGYTF. The CDR3 nucleotides are TGCGCCAGCAGCTTGGAGGATCCCTATGGCTACACCTTC.

The chain employs TRBV2 and TRBJ1-5; TRBD1 might be the D (6 bases). V shed 2 bases and J shed 3 bases, with 11 bases lying between them. This CDR3 spans 15 amino acids. In germline, CDR1 is SNHLY, CDR2 FYNNEI. The CDR3 is CASSEKGGDNQPQHF. CDR3 bases: TGTGCCAGCAGTGAAAAAGGGGGTGACAATCAGCCCCAGCATTTT.

This chain connects TRBV19 to TRBJ1-1; the D is unclear. The CDR3 runs 15 residues. Deletions cut 3 bases from V and 0 bases from J, with 11 bases between. Germline V CDR1 and CDR2: LNHDA, SQIVND (reference sequence). CDR3 sequence: CASSIPPGMNTEAFF. The CDR3 DNA sequence: TGTGCCAGTAGTATTCCTCCGGGTATGAACACTGAAGCTTTCTTT.

The rearrangement joins TRBV5-4 to TRBJ2-1; 10 bases line up with TRBD2. Looked up from germline, CDR1 is SGHNT and CDR2 is YYREEE (reference sequence). The CDR3 is 16 amino acids. J was trimmed by 8 bases and V by 4 bases; bases with no gene match: 12. The CDR3, as DNA: TGTGCCAGCAGCCTGGGGTCTAGCGGGGGAAAGGATGAGCAGTTCTTC. Protein sequence: CASSLGSSGGKDEQFF.

The CDR3 is CASSESGRNNSPLHF. The CDR3 coding sequence is TGTGCCAGCAGTGAGTCCGGCAGAAATAATTCACCCCTCCACTTT. V usage is TRBV2 and J usage is TRBJ1-6; no clear D gene. CDR3 size: 15 residues. V lost 3 bases and J lost 5, with 11 bases in between. Germline CDR1 is SNHLY and CDR2 is FYNNEI.

This chain uses TRBV30 with TRBJ2-7, with TRBD1 matching 7 bases. CDR1 GTSNPN and CDR2 SVGIG come from the germline V gene (reference sequence). Trimming cost V 3 bases and J 2 bases; bases outside gene matches: 4. CDR3 length: 13 residues. The CDR3 coding sequence is TGTGCCTGGAGGGGGGACAGTACCTACGAGCAGTACTTC. Translation gives CAWRGDSTYEQYF.

The chain couples TRBV5-1 to TRBJ1-1; D not resolved. Trimming stripped 0 bases from V and 0 bases from J, with 3 bases between. Germline V gene data show CDR1 as SGHRS and CDR2 as YFSETQ. This CDR3 region has 13 residues. CDR3 sequence (DNA): TGCGCCAGCAGCTTGGTGCTGAACACTGAAGCTTTCTTT. This sequence encodes CASSLVLNTEAFF.

The DNA for the CDR3 is TGTGCCATCAGTGAGGCCCAGCCCTGGGGCTACACCTTC. Translation: CAISEAQPWGYTF. This chain joins TRBV10-3 and TRBJ1-2; D not resolved. The CDR3 is 13 residues long. V dropped 2 bases and J dropped 8 bases, with 12 bases sitting between them. Germline CDR1 reads ENHRY; CDR2 reads SYGVKD.